The next 16 T cell receptor beta chains were all read from a single sample in a study of blood T cell repertoires in COVID-19. TCRdb's table, derived via immunoSEQ multiplex PCR, lists solely in-frame clones and lacks some. The data hold 96,000 or so clones, with around 81% observed a single time. The sample consisted of peripheral blood. These receptors all come from a man older than 75 with COVID-19, enrolled during active disease.

This clone is deemed medium-sized. This chain links TRBV2 with TRBJ2-7, with 7 bases matching TRBD1. Germline V gene data show CDR1 as SNHLY and CDR2 as FYNNEI. Trimming took 4 bases from V and 0 from J; bases not matched to a gene: 6. The CDR3 runs to 15 residues. The CDR3 protein is CASSGQGPSSYEQYF. CDR3 bases: TGTGCCAGCAGTGGACAGGGCCCGAGCTCCTACGAGCAGTACTTC.

In its sample, this clone was seen a few times. The chain has TRBV18 and TRBJ2-7, with 9 bases lining up with TRBD1. This CDR3 spans 15 amino acids. J lost 7 bases, V lost 3 bases, and 10 bases had no gene match. From germline, CDR1 is KGHSH and CDR2 LQKENI. CDR3 sequence (DNA): TGTGCCAGCTCACCGTGGTGGGACAGGGCCGAGGAGCAGTACTTC. Encoded protein: CASSPWWDRAEEQYF.

The rearrangement joins TRBV29-1 to TRBJ2-5; D may be TRBD2 (6 bases). The CDR3 totals 16 residues. Deletions cut 1 base from V and 5 bases from J, with 20 bases between. Germline V gene data show CDR1 as SQVTM and CDR2 as ANQGSEA. The CDR3 region has the DNA TGCAGCGTTGAAGGGCCGAGACTAGGAGGCGGGGAGACCCAGTACTTC. Translation: CSVEGPRLGGGETQYF.

CDR3 loop: CASSVGRAGGWYNEQFF. In nucleotides, the CDR3 is TGTGCCAGCAGCGTAGGGAGGGCAGGGGGCTGGTACAATGAGCAGTTCTTC. V gene TRBV9 combines with J gene TRBJ2-1, with 8 bases aligning to TRBD1. The CDR3 consists of 17 residues. CDR1 is SGDLS and CDR2 is YYNGEE in the germline V gene. The ends lost 0 bases at V and 4 bases at J; junction bases unmatched: 9.

The V call is TRBV7-8, the J call TRBJ1-2; D possibly corresponds to TRBD1 (6 bases). Trimming left V 4 bases short and J 5 bases short, with 11 bases between. CDR3 length: 13 amino acids. The V gene's germline CDR1 is SGHVS and CDR2 FQNEAQ. CDR3 DNA sequence: TGTGCCAGCAGCTCCGACAGGACTTATGGCTACACCTTC. It codes for CASSSDRTYGYTF. The variable domain in full, with the rest retrieved from reference TRBV7-8 and TRBJ1-2, is GAGVSQSPRYKVAKRGQDVALRCDPISGHVSLFWYQQALGQGPEFLTYFQNEAQLDKSGLPSDRFFAERPEGSVSTLKIQRTQQEDSAVYLCASSSDRTYGYTFGSGTRLTVV.

The chain carries TRBV5-1 and TRBJ2-2; D perhaps matches TRBD2 (5 bases). Germline CDR1 and CDR2: SGHRS and YFSETQ. V dropped 4 bases and J dropped 7 bases, with 14 bases sitting between them. This CDR3 contains 14 residues. The CDR3 is CASSVGSRGGELFF. The CDR3 coding sequence is TGCGCCAGCAGCGTGGGGTCCCGGGGCGGGGAGCTGTTTTTT.

The rearrangement joins TRBV5-1 to TRBJ2-1; 10 positions agree with TRBD2. J lost 10 bases, V lost 2 bases, and 15 bases had no gene match. The CDR3 spans 17 residues. CDR1 is SGHRS, CDR2 YFSETQ, per germline. In nucleotides, the CDR3 is TGCGCCAGCAGCTTATCGTCCGGGCTAGCGGGAGTTGGGGAGCAGTTCTTC. This gives the protein CASSLSSGLAGVGEQFF.

The rearrangement uses TRBV11-1 and TRBJ1-4, with D tentatively TRBD1 (6 bases). V shed 4 bases and J shed 0 bases, with 9 bases lying between them. Germline lookup yields CDR1 SGHAT and CDR2 FQDESV (reference sequence). The CDR3 length is 15 residues. CDR3 residues: CASSSGDATNEKLFF. DNA for the CDR3: TGTGCCAGCAGCTCAGGGGATGCAACTAATGAAAAACTGTTTTTT.

This clone appeared a single time. The chain couples TRBV11-2 to TRBJ2-7; TRBD1 might be the D (6 bases). The CDR3 loop spans 15 amino acids. The V gene lost 1 base and the J gene lost 6 bases, with 16 bases spanning the gap. Germline CDR1 reads SGHAT; CDR2 reads FQNNGV. This CDR3 reads CASSLGGRPSREQYF. The CDR3 DNA is TGTGCCAGCAGCTTAGGGGGGCGCCCCAGCCGCGAGCAGTACTTC.

Here the CDR3 reads CCWRPGAQYF. The CDR3 DNA sequence: TGCTGCTGGCGCCCGGGGGCCCAGTACTTC. The chain combines TRBV20-1 with TRBJ2-5, with D possibly being TRBD2 (6 bases). CDR3 length equals 10 residues. CDR1 and CDR2 (germline): DFQATT, SNEGSKA (reference sequence).

The rearrangement uses TRBV3-1 (or the pseudogene TRBV3-2) and TRBJ1-6; D ambiguous. CDR3 length: 14 amino acids. Looked up from germline, CDR1 is LGHDT and CDR2 is YNNKEL (reference sequence). With 0 bases removed from V and 6 bases from J, the gap between germline ends came to 6 bases. CDR3 residues: CASSQDLRNSPLHF. The CDR3 DNA reads as TGTGCCAGCAGCCAAGATCTACGTAATTCACCCCTCCACTTT.

The table lists this clone with a few counts. This sequence joins TRBV4-3 and TRBJ1-6, with D perhaps matching TRBD1 (6 bases). V lost 4 bases and J lost 8, with 15 bases in between. This CDR3 contains 15 residues. Germline assignment: CDR1 LGHNA and CDR2 YSLEER. The CDR3 DNA sequence: TGCGCCAGCAGCCGCGAGAGGGGGTTTGATTCACCCCTCCACTTT. It codes for CASSRERGFDSPLHF.

This rearrangement joins TRBV7-6 to TRBJ1-2, with D possibly matching TRBD1 (5 bases). CDR1 is SGHVS, CDR2 FNYEAQ, per germline. The CDR3 has 14 amino acids. Trimming removed 5 bases from V and 9 bases from J, with 19 bases in between. CDR3 nucleotides: TGTGCCAGCAGCCTAACTACCTCAGGGCGAAGCTACACCTTC. Translated, it gives CASSLTTSGRSYTF.

The V and J genes are TRBV27 and TRBJ1-2; 10 bases are shared with TRBD1. Germline lookup yields CDR1 MNHEY and CDR2 SMNVEV (reference sequence). Losses at the gene ends were 2 bases for V and 8 bases for J; bases not matched to a gene: 5. The CDR3 sequence is 14 residues long. The CDR3 bases are TGTGCCAGCAGTTTAAGGGGGACAGGGGCAGGCTACACCTTC. It codes for CASSLRGTGAGYTF.

The chain links TRBV2 to TRBJ1-5, with unresolved D. CDR3 length equals 19 residues. Germline assignment: CDR1 SNHLY and CDR2 FYNNEI. With 4 bases removed from V and 0 bases from J, the gap between germline ends came to 22 bases. The DNA of the CDR3 is TGTGCCAGCAGTGTTGCCCGGGAAGCGAGTTCGTATAGCAATCAGCCCCAGCATTTT. This encodes CASSVAREASSYSNQPQHF.

Points on this clone: A read error may produce the germline difference seen at one junction end. This rearrangement joins TRBV12-3 or TRBV12-4 to TRBJ2-7, with TRBD1 identical over 8 bases. The CDR3 length is 11 residues. The CDR3 DNA sequence: TGTGCCAGCAGTCTTGGACAGGGAACCTCCTTC. Its translation is CASSLGQGTSF.